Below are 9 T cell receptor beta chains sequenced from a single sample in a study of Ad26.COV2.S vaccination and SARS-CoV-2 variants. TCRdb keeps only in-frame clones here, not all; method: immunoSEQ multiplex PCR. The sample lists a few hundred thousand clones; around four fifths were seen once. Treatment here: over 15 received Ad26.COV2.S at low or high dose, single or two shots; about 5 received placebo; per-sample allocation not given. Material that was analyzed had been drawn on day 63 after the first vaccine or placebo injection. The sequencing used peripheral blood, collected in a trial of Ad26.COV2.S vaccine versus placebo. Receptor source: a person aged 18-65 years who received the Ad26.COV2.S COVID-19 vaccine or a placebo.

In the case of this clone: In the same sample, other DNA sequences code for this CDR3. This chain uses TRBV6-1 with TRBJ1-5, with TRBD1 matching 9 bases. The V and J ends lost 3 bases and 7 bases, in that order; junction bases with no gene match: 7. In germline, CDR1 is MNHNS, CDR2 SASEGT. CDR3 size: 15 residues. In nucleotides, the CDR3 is TGTGCCAGCAGTGACCCGGGACAGGGACGACAGCCCCAGCATTTT. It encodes CASSDPGQGRQPQHF.

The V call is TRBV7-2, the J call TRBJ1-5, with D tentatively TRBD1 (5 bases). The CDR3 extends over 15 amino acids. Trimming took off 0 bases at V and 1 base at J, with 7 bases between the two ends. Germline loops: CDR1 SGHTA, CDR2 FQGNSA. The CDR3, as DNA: TGTGCCAGCAGCTTAGCAGCAGGGAGCAATCAGCCCCAGCATTTT. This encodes CASSLAAGSNQPQHF. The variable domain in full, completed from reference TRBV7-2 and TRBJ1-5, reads GAGVSQSPSNKVTEKGKDVELRCDPISGHTALYWYRQSLGQGLEFLIYFQGNSAPDKSGLPSDRFSAERTGGSVSTLTIQRTQQEDSAVYLCASSLAAGSNQPQHFGDGTRLSIL.

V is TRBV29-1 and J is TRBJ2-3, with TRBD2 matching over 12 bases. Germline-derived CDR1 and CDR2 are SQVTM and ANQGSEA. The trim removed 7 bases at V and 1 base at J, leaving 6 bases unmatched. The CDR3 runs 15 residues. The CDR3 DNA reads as TGCAGCGACGCTAGCGGGAGGGGGGGCACAGATACGCAGTATTTT. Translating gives CSDASGRGGTDTQYF.

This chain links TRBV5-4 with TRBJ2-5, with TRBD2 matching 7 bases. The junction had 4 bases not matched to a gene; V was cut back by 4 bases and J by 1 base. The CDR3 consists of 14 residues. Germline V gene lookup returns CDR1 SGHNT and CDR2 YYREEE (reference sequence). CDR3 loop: CASSVRLAQETQYF. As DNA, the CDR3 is TGTGCCAGCAGCGTCCGACTAGCCCAAGAGACCCAGTACTTC.

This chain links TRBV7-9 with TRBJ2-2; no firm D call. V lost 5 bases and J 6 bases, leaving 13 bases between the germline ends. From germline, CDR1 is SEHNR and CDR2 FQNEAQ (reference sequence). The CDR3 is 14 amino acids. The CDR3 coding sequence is TGTGCCAGCAGCCCTCCCCGGAATGCCGGGGAGCTGTTTTTT. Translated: CASSPPRNAGELFF.

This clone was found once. The CDR3 here is CASGGARGNSPLHF. The CDR3 DNA sequence: TGTGCCAGCGGGGGAGCCAGGGGGAACTCACCCCTCCACTTT. The rearrangement joins TRBV6-5 to TRBJ1-6; 7 bases agree with TRBD1. The V segment lost 8 bases and the J segment 10 bases; nucleotides outside the gene matches: 11. In germline, CDR1 is MNHEY, CDR2 SVGAGI. CDR3 length equals 14 residues.

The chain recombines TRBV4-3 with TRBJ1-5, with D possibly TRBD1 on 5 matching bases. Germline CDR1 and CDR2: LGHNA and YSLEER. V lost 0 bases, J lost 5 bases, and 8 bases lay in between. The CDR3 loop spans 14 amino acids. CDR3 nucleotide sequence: TGCGCCAGCAGCCAAGAGAGAGGGGATCAGCCCCAGCATTTT. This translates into CASSQERGDQPQHF.

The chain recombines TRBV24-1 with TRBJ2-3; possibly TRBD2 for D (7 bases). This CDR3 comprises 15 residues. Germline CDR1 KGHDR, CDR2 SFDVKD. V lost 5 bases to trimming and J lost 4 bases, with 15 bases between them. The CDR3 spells CATSGAGASPDTQYF. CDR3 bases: TGTGCCACCAGTGGTGCGGGGGCCTCTCCAGATACGCAGTATTTT.

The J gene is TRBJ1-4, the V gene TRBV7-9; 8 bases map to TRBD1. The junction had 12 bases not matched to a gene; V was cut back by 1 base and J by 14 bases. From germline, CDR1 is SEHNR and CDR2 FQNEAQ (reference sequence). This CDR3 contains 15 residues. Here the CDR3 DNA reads TGTGCCAGCAGCTTAGTGGGACAGGCTCTCGGTGAGCTGTTTTTT. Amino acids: CASSLVGQALGELFF.